This TCR beta chain is from a study of blood T cell repertoires in COVID-19. As processed by the authors: From reference gene primer amplification, estimates of nucleated cell counts were derived. Only in-frame clones appear in the TCRdb table, and some are missing; sequencing was by immunoSEQ multiplex PCR. Clone size and V and J calls were adopted from that table, with D and trimming inferred from the DNA. The sample contains over 100,000 clones, 84% of which appear only once. This clonotype originated in a woman aged 25 to 45 who had recovered from COVID-19. Material for sequencing was PBMCs or T cells enriched from blood (not recorded which).

CDR3 sequence reads: CASSLGSPTEAFF. The DNA of the CDR3 is TGTGCCAGCAGCTTGGGCAGTCCCACTGAAGCTTTCTTT. J is TRBJ1-1 and V is TRBV5-5; D is ambiguous. The germline V and J ends were trimmed by 0 bases and 4 bases, with 7 bases remaining between them. The CDR3 is 13 residues long. Germline loops: CDR1 SGHKS, CDR2 YYEKEE (reference sequence).